Following are 16 T cell receptor beta chains from one sample sequenced in a study of blood T cell repertoires in COVID-19 (dated by TCRdb to between 2020 and 2021). The library was produced with the immunoSEQ multiplex PCR assay. The table was pulled from immuneACCESS by TCRdb, which kept in-frame rearrangements only. Such tables lose some clones; where checked, under half of the loss comes from unresolved V genes, and the rest has no known cause. A total of around 150,000 clones appear in this sample, more than 70% of them only once. The ten biggest clones cover about 10% of the sample. The sequencing sample was made of peripheral blood. The receptors come from a man aged 45-60 years with active or convalescent COVID-19.

The rearrangement joins TRBV21-1 to TRBJ2-5; the D call in the table, TRBD1, was not verified against the DNA. TRBV21-1 is described as a pseudogene. This CDR3 has 16 amino acids. The CDR3 region is CASSVDRGKPQETQYF. The CDR3 bases are TGTGCCAGCAGCGTAGACAGGGGCAAACCACAAGAGACCCAGTACTTC.

This clone was picked up one time. This chain joins TRBV11-2 and TRBJ2-1, with 9 bases lining up with TRBD1. This CDR3 spans 16 amino acids. In germline, CDR1 is SGHAT, CDR2 FQNNGV. Losses at the gene ends were 5 bases for V and 7 bases for J; bases not matched to a gene: 12. The CDR3 protein is CASSPPGGTGYNEQFF. Written as DNA, the CDR3 is TGTGCCAGCAGCCCTCCCGGGGGGACAGGGTATAATGAGCAGTTCTTC.

V and J are TRBV7-6 and TRBJ2-2, with 7 bases fitting TRBD1. The V segment lost 1 base and the J segment 2 bases; nucleotides outside the gene matches: 1. The CDR3 is 15 residues long. The V gene's germline CDR1 is SGHVS and CDR2 FNYEAQ. The CDR3 region has the DNA TGTGCCAGCAGCTTAGGAGGGGGCAACACCGGGGAGCTGTTTTTT. This gives the protein CASSLGGGNTGELFF. Based on the CDR3 plus reference TRBV7-6 and TRBJ2-2, the full variable domain is GAGVSQSPRYKVTKRGQDVALRCDPISGHVSLYWYRQALGQGPEFLTYFNYEAQQDKSGLPNDRFSAERPEGSISTLTIQRTEQRDSAMYRCASSLGGGNTGELFFGEGSRLTVL.

The gene calls are TRBV6-2 or TRBV6-3 and TRBJ2-3; 11 bases match TRBD1. The junction had 10 bases not matched to a gene; V was cut back by 5 bases and J by 0 bases. The CDR3 covers 18 residues. CDR1 is MNHEY and CDR2 is SVGEGT in the germline V gene. CDR3 loop: CASSPGTGGPPSTDTQYF. The CDR3 DNA reads TGTGCCAGCAGTCCCGGGACAGGGGGACCTCCTAGCACAGATACGCAGTATTTT.

Here the CDR3 reads CASSLGLTPPYEQYF. The CDR3 DNA follows: TGTGCCAGCAGCCTCGGACTCACCCCACCCTACGAGCAGTACTTC. This rearrangement joins TRBV3-1 (or the pseudogene TRBV3-2) to TRBJ2-7; TRBD2 might be the D (5 bases). The V gene lost 4 bases and the J gene lost 2 bases, with 15 bases spanning the gap. There are 15 residues in the CDR3. The germline CDR1 and CDR2 sequences are LGHDT and YNNKEL (reference sequence).

The chain uses TRBV7-8 and TRBJ2-1; 16 bases agree with TRBD2. CDR1 SGHVS and CDR2 FQNEAQ come from the germline V gene. The CDR3 is 17 amino acids. V gave up 5 bases and J gave up 7 bases; unmatched junction bases: 8. The CDR3 DNA sequence: TGTGCCAGCAGCCCGGGACTAGCGGGAGGGAGAAGGAATGAGCAGTTCTTC. Its translation: CASSPGLAGGRRNEQFF.

The genes are TRBV6-1 and TRBJ1-1; no clear D. CDR3 length equals 15 residues. Germline values: CDR1 MNHNS, CDR2 SASEGT. The V end was cut by 3 bases, the J end by 0 bases, with 11 bases between. CDR3 sequence: CASSEARGVNTEAFF. The CDR3 DNA sequence: TGTGCCAGCAGTGAGGCCCGGGGAGTGAACACTGAAGCTTTCTTT.

Only a few counts were recorded for this clone. CDR3 in DNA: TGTGCCAGCAGCGTCGACAGACGCTCTGGAAACACCATATATTTT. It encodes CASSVDRRSGNTIYF. This chain connects TRBV7-8 to TRBJ1-3, with a possible D match to TRBD1 (5 bases). The ends were cut back, 5 bases at V and 0 bases at J, with 11 bases in the middle. The CDR3 covers 15 residues. Germline V lookup: CDR1 SGHVS, CDR2 FQNEAQ.

The rearrangement uses TRBV19 and TRBJ1-1; unclear D gene. The CDR3 sequence is 16 residues long. The ends were cut back, 5 bases at V and 4 bases at J, with 20 bases in the middle. Germline CDR1 is LNHDA and CDR2 is SQIVND (reference sequence). CDR3 loop: CASSAQVLGAGTEAFF. CDR3 DNA: TGTGCCAGTAGTGCCCAGGTTTTGGGCGCGGGCACTGAAGCTTTCTTT.

The chain carries TRBV6-5 and TRBJ2-7; 9 bases agree with TRBD1. J lost 8 bases, V lost 8 bases, and 10 bases had no gene match. The CDR3 consists of 13 residues. Per germline, CDR1 MNHEY and CDR2 SVGAGI. CDR3 nucleotide sequence: TGTGCCAGCGGCCGGGACAGGGAGGATCAGCAGTACTTC. Translating it yields CASGRDREDQQYF.

Comments on this clone: Other nucleotide sequences from this sample produce the same CDR3. Here the CDR3 reads CASSINLAYEQYF. The CDR3 DNA follows: TGTGCCAGTAGTATAAACCTAGCCTACGAGCAGTACTTC. This sequence joins TRBV19 and TRBJ2-7, with D unclear. Trimming removed 2 bases from V and 2 bases from J, with 7 bases in between. The CDR3 length is 13 residues. Germline lookup yields CDR1 LNHDA and CDR2 SQIVND (reference sequence).

The rearrangement joins TRBV28 to TRBJ1-6; 7 bases agree with TRBD1. Germline loops: CDR1 MDHEN, CDR2 SYDVKM. The CDR3 covers 16 residues. V shed 6 bases, J shed 7 bases, and the junction held 12 bases outside the gene matches. In nucleotides, the CDR3 is TGTGCCAGCAGGGATCTCTCCGGGACAGTGAATTCACCCCTCCACTTT. It specifies CASRDLSGTVNSPLHF.

DNA of the CDR3: TGCGCCAGCAGCCAGACTAGCGGGCCGTACAATGAGCAGTTCTTC. Its translation is CASSQTSGPYNEQFF. The chain couples TRBV5-1 to TRBJ2-1, with TRBD2 matching 10 bases. The CDR3 is 15 amino acids. Germline V gene data show CDR1 as SGHRS and CDR2 as YFSETQ. V gave up 4 bases and J gave up 4 bases; unmatched junction bases: 5.

The chain recombines TRBV18 with TRBJ1-1; no reliable D call. V was clipped by 1 base and J by 3 bases, with 6 bases between them. Germline-derived CDR1 and CDR2 are KGHSH and LQKENI. CDR3 length: 13 residues. DNA of the CDR3: TGTGCCAGCTCACCACTGAGCGACACTGAAGCTTTCTTT. Its translation: CASSPLSDTEAFF.

The rearrangement joins TRBV6-2 or TRBV6-3 to TRBJ1-2; 8 nucleotides match TRBD1. J gave up 5 bases and V 2 bases, and 16 bases lay outside the gene matches. Germline loops: CDR1 MNHEY, CDR2 SVGEGT. CDR3 length: 18 residues. CDR3 sequence: CASSYQIHRQGLQYGYTF. The DNA for the CDR3 is TGTGCCAGCAGTTACCAAATACACCGACAGGGGCTCCAGTATGGCTACACCTTC.

V gene TRBV5-1 combines with J gene TRBJ1-1; 7 bases are a match to TRBD1. Germline CDR1 SGHRS, CDR2 YFSETQ. The CDR3 totals 16 residues. V lost 5 bases, J lost 5 bases, and 15 bases stayed unmatched. The CDR3 here is CASRHGGGREGTEAFF. Here the CDR3 DNA reads TGCGCCAGCAGACACGGAGGGGGCAGGGAAGGGACTGAAGCTTTCTTT. Looking up the rest from reference TRBV5-1 and TRBJ1-1 gives the full variable domain: KAGVTQTPRYLIKTRGQQVTLSCSPISGHRSVSWYQQTPGQGLQFLFEYFSETQRNKGNFPGRFSGRQFSNSRSEMNVSTLELGDSALYLCASRHGGGREGTEAFFGQGTRLTVV.